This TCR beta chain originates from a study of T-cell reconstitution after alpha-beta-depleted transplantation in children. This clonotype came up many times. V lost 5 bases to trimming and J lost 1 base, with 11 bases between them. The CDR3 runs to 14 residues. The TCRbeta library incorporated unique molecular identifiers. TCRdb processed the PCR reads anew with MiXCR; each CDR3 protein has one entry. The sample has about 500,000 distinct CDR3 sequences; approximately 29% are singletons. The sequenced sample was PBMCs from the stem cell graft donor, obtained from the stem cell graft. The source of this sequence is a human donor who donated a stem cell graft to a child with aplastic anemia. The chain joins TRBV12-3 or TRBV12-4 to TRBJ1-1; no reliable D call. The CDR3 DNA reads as TGTGCCAGCAGTCCTCCCCCCACGAACACTGAAGCTTTCTTT. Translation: CASSPPPTNTEAFF.